This TCR beta chain stems from a study of T-cell memory formation after mild COVID-19. Study details: TCR clusters mostly belonged to single donors. Overall study findings and caveats: Whether day 37 second-wave clones are SARS-CoV-2-specific was not confirmed. Balance between CD4 and CD8 was seen in clones contracting day 15 to 85, and a CD4+ lean was seen in later expanders. CD4+ contracting clones were mainly CM and EM; CD8+ ones, EMRA.

A single record per CDR3 protein comes from TCRdb applying MiXCR to the 5' RACE reads. In the table there are around 200,000 distinct CDR3 sequences, around 18% of which are singletons. In this sample, this clonotype turned up a few times. What it binds is not known. The CDR3 sequence is 15 residues long. Germline V lookup: CDR1 SGHTA, CDR2 FQGNSA. V dropped 1 base and J dropped 5; count of bases not matched to a gene: 3. This sequence was found in a man younger than 35 who had mild COVID-19 (a few samples of this study predate the infection). Cell type and time point are not known. The chain is built from TRBV7-2 and TRBJ2-1, with 9 bases aligning to TRBD1. The sequencing input was PBMCs or a T cell subset sorted from them (not recorded which). CDR3 loop: CASSLVGTGNNEQFF. The CDR3 DNA reads as TGTGCCAGCAGCTTAGTGGGGACAGGGAACAATGAGCAGTTCTTC.